This TCR beta chain was profiled in a study of T cell responses to AZD1222 COVID-19 vaccine. Study-level findings and limits: Repertoire sampling happened only post peak T cell response.

Remarks on this clone: Its matching antigen is unknown.

CDR3 length: 15 amino acids. Germline CDR1 reads LNHDA; CDR2 reads SQIVND (reference sequence). The junction had 8 bases not matched to a gene; V was cut back by 6 bases and J by 5 bases. TCRdb's table, derived via immunoSEQ multiplex PCR, lists solely in-frame clones and lacks some. Seen here are about 170,000 clones, 90% observed once, and the top ten hold about 4.1%. The rearrangement joins TRBV19 to TRBJ2-7; the match to TRBD2 covers 12 bases. This sequence was found in an adult who received the MenACWY meningococcal vaccine as a control. The starting material was peripheral blood, obtained 28 days after the second dose of the MenACWY control vaccine. In DNA form, the CDR3 reads TGTGCCAGTAGCATGCTAGCGGGAGGGCCGCACGAGCAGTACTTC. It translates to CASSMLAGGPHEQYF.